Given below is one T cell receptor beta chain in context. Antigen specificity is unknown. This sample is part of a study of T and B cells in COVID-19 patients. Study-level findings and limits: Highly clonal in active COVID-19, TRB repertoires exceeded healthy-donor diversity and richness at recovery. Patients with COVID-19 reportedly showed strongly skewed T cell receptor beta variable and joining gene usage.

Each TRB amplification used 250-500 ng of genomic DNA from blood. TRB rearrangements were amplified by multiplex PCR with BIOMED2 TRB-A/B primers. TCRdb used MiXCR to reprocess the multiplex PCR reads, holding one entry per CDR3 protein. The sample has under 13,000 distinct CDR3 sequences; 30% to 35% are singletons. The CDR3 is 14 residues long. In germline, CDR1 is MNHNY, CDR2 SVGAGI (reference sequence). V shed 6 bases and J 1 base; nucleotides not matched to a gene: 5. The specimen sequenced was blood. The V call is TRBV6-6, the J call TRBJ1-1, with 7 nucleotides matching TRBD1. The TCR originated in a human donor with active COVID-19. The DNA of the CDR3 is TGTGCCAGCAGCACCGGGACAGCGAACACTGAAGCTTTCTTT. This encodes CASSTGTANTEAFF.